This entry lists 19 T cell receptor beta chains sequenced from one sample in a study of PD-1 blockade in classical Hodgkin lymphoma. Sequencing was performed with immunoSEQ multiplex PCR; in TCRdb, only in-frame clones are kept and a portion is missing. This table holds approximately 90,000 clones, approximately 86% found once. The sample's time point: cycle 4 day 1 (C4D1), after five to seven weeks of nivolumab. Exposure to brentuximab vedotin varied, and each patient had relapsed following autologous stem cell transplantation. The source material was peripheral blood mononuclear cells (PBMCs), sampled before the fourth cycle of nivolumab. Every receptor here comes from a human donor with classical Hodgkin lymphoma.

This chain joins TRBV10-2 and TRBJ2-7; the D gene is possibly TRBD2 (5 bases). The CDR3 sequence is 14 residues long. CDR1 is WSHSY, CDR2 SAAADI, per germline. The ends were cut back, 8 bases at V and 2 bases at J, with 16 bases in the middle. The DNA of the CDR3 is TGCGCCAGCCGACATCGGACTGCGCCCTACGAGCAGTACTTC. It specifies CASRHRTAPYEQYF.

CDR3 sequence (DNA): TGCGCCAGCAGCTTGATGTCTGGGGCCAACGTCCTGACTTTC. It translates to CASSLMSGANVLTF. The V call is TRBV5-1, the J call TRBJ2-6; D is uncertain. The CDR3 sequence is 14 residues long. Germline V gene data show CDR1 as SGHRS and CDR2 as YFSETQ. V lost 1 base to trimming and J lost 1 base, with 3 bases between them.

This clone was seen a handful of times. This chain links TRBV9 with TRBJ1-2; the match to TRBD1 covers 10 bases. J gave up 6 bases and V 0 bases, and 2 bases lay outside the gene matches. CDR3 length: 14 residues. The germline V gene has CDR1 SGDLS and CDR2 YYNGEE. DNA for the CDR3: TGTGCCAGCAGCGTAGGTGGACAGGGGGATGGCTACACCTTC. This gives the protein CASSVGGQGDGYTF. Using reference TRBV9 and TRBJ1-2 for the parts outside the CDR3, the full variable domain is DSGVTQTPKHLITATGQRVTLRCSPRSGDLSVYWYQQSLDQGLQFLIQYYNGEERAKGNILERFSAQQFPDLHSELNLSSLELGDSALYFCASSVGGQGDGYTFGSGTRLTVV.

The rearrangement joins TRBV7-8 to TRBJ1-1, with D possibly TRBD1 on 5 matching bases. The CDR3 spans 14 residues. V lost 5 bases, J lost 0 bases, and 10 bases lay in between. CDR1 SGHVS and CDR2 FQNEAQ come from the germline V gene. CDR3 DNA: TGTGCCAGCAGCACGGACACCATGAACACTGAAGCTTTCTTT. Translation gives CASSTDTMNTEAFF.

The rearrangement joins TRBV2 to TRBJ2-1; the match to TRBD2 covers 7 bases. Germline values: CDR1 SNHLY, CDR2 FYNNEI. This CDR3 contains 12 residues. Here the CDR3 reads CAGRVKVNEQFF. The DNA of the CDR3 is TGTGCTGGGAGGGTTAAGGTGAATGAGCAGTTCTTC.

The V gene is TRBV27, the J gene TRBJ2-3; tentatively, D is TRBD1 (6 bases). Per the germline V gene, CDR1 is MNHEY and CDR2 is SMNVEV (reference sequence). The CDR3 has 14 amino acids. The V and J ends lost 5 bases and 2 bases respectively, with 11 bases between them. The CDR3 loop reads CASSRRDTTDTQYF. DNA for the CDR3: TGTGCCAGCAGTCGAAGGGACACCACAGATACGCAGTATTTT.

This chain links TRBV28 with TRBJ1-5; D gene uncertain. V was shortened by 4 bases and J by 10 bases, with 8 bases between the two germline ends. There are 11 residues in the CDR3. Germline lookup yields CDR1 MDHEN and CDR2 SYDVKM. The CDR3 bases are TGTGCCAGCAGTTCCCTCGACCCCCAGCATTTT. Residues: CASSSLDPQHF.

This chain links TRBV25-1 with TRBJ2-3; no clear D gene. V was cut by 2 bases and J by 6 bases, with 9 bases left in between. This CDR3 comprises 13 residues. The germline V gene has CDR1 MGHDK and CDR2 SYGVNS. The CDR3 bases are TGTGCCAGCAGTGAAGATATCTCCGATACGCAGTATTTT. This translates into CASSEDISDTQYF.

This sequence joins TRBV7-6 and TRBJ1-1; D call uncertain. This CDR3 has 14 residues. The germline V gene encodes CDR1 SGHVS and CDR2 FNYEAQ. V shed 6 bases and J shed 5 bases, with 16 bases lying between them. The CDR3 loop reads CASSSEEGFTEAFF. In DNA form, the CDR3 reads TGTGCCAGCAGTTCTGAGGAGGGTTTTACTGAAGCTTTCTTT.

The J gene is TRBJ2-5, the V gene TRBV18; maybe TRBD2 (6 bases). There are 13 residues in the CDR3. The germline CDR1 and CDR2 sequences are KGHSH and LQKENI. The germline V and J ends were trimmed by 6 bases and 2 bases, with 10 bases remaining between them. The CDR3 sequence is CASSWTIQETQYF. The CDR3 coding sequence is TGTGCCAGCTCGTGGACTATACAAGAGACCCAGTACTTC.

This clone was detected once. The chain couples TRBV30 to TRBJ2-1; D ambiguous. The CDR3 is made up of 14 amino acids. V was trimmed by 2 bases and J by 8 bases, leaving 16 bases between them. Germline V lookup: CDR1 GTSNPN, CDR2 SVGIG (reference sequence). In DNA form, the CDR3 reads TGTGCCTGGAGTCCAACGGGCCTATACGATGAGCAGTTCTTC. This codes for CAWSPTGLYDEQFF.

This rearrangement joins TRBV11-3 to TRBJ2-3; no clear D. Germline CDR1 and CDR2: SGHNT and YENEEA. This CDR3 is 14 amino acids long. V shed 0 bases and J shed 2 bases, with 6 bases lying between them. The DNA for the CDR3 is TGTGCCAGCAGCTTAGATTTCTCCACAGATACGCAGTATTTT. It translates to CASSLDFSTDTQYF.

The J gene is TRBJ1-2, the V gene TRBV29-1; 9 nucleotides agree with TRBD1. CDR1 is SQVTM, CDR2 ANQGSEA, per germline. Trimming took 8 bases from V and 2 from J; bases not matched to a gene: 9. The CDR3 is 14 residues long. This CDR3 is CSPASGQGNYGYTF. In DNA, the CDR3 is TGCAGCCCCGCCTCGGGACAGGGCAACTATGGCTACACCTTC.

This clone was detected a few times. The V and J genes are TRBV7-9 and TRBJ2-1; 9 nucleotides match TRBD1. CDR1 is SEHNR and CDR2 is FQNEAQ in the germline V gene (reference sequence). The V gene end was trimmed by 4 bases and the J gene end by 6 bases; junction bases not matched to a gene: 7. The CDR3 is 15 amino acids. CDR3 protein: CASSSGQGRINEQFF. The CDR3 bases are TGTGCCAGCAGCTCGGGACAGGGAAGAATCAATGAGCAGTTCTTC.

The V and J genes are TRBV7-9 and TRBJ1-3; D possibly corresponds to TRBD1 (6 bases). The CDR3 runs 13 residues. Germline V gene sequence: CDR1 SEHNR, CDR2 FQNEAQ (reference sequence). Trimming took off 7 bases at V and 7 bases at J, with 14 bases between the two ends. CDR3 residues: CASTPGEGNTIYF. The CDR3 DNA reads TGTGCCAGCACCCCAGGGGAGGGTAACACCATATATTTT. Supplemented by reference TRBV7-9 and TRBJ1-3, the full variable domain reads DTGVSQNPRHKITKRGQNVTFRCDPISEHNRLYWYRQTLGQGPEFLTYFQNEAQLEKSRLLSDRFSAERPKGSFSTLEIQRTEQGDSAMYLCASTPGEGNTIYFGEGSWLTVV.

This clone was counted between two and nine times. J is TRBJ2-5 and V is TRBV30; TRBD1 might be the D (5 bases). In germline, CDR1 is GTSNPN, CDR2 SVGIG (reference sequence). Trimming removed 3 bases at V and 1 base at J, with 6 bases between. CDR3 size: 12 residues. CDR3 coding DNA: TGTGCCTGGAGCAGGGTCCAAGAGACCCAGTACTTC. Protein sequence: CAWSRVQETQYF.

The rearrangement links TRBV14 to TRBJ2-7; TRBD1 is a possible D gene (6 bases). Per germline, CDR1 SGHDN and CDR2 FVKESK. V gave up 4 bases and J gave up 4 bases, with 17 bases separating them. The CDR3 covers 15 residues. DNA of the CDR3: TGTGCCAGCAGCCCCCCACCAGGGGCGCATTACGAGCAGTACTTC. Encoded protein: CASSPPPGAHYEQYF.

The chain employs TRBV19 and TRBJ2-3; TRBD1 might be the D (5 bases). This CDR3 region has 13 residues. CDR1 and CDR2 from the germline V gene are LNHDA and SQIVND (reference sequence). V lost 4 bases and J lost 5, with 10 bases in between. CDR3 residues: CASSNRWGDTQYF. Here the CDR3 DNA reads TGTGCCAGTAGTAACAGGTGGGGAGATACGCAGTATTTT.

This chain joins TRBV30 and TRBJ1-3; the D is unclear. CDR3 length equals 13 residues. V lost 0 bases and J lost 2, with 5 bases in between. CDR1 GTSNPN and CDR2 SVGIG come from the germline V gene (reference sequence). CDR3 region: CAWSVTAGNTIYF. The CDR3 DNA sequence: TGTGCCTGGAGTGTAACAGCTGGAAACACCATATATTTT.